This TCR beta chain was found in a study of T cell responses to AZD1222 COVID-19 vaccine. Study results and caveats: The study found vaccine-associated CD4 TCRs spanning spike, dominant at 160-218 and 743-854.

This CDR3 comprises 14 residues. Trimming removed 2 bases from V and 4 bases from J, with 12 bases in between. CDR1 is MNHEY, CDR2 SVGAGI, per germline. Here immunoSEQ multiplex PCR was the method, and the copy in TCRdb shows in-frame clones only, minus some. The sample consists of 150,000 to 200,000 clones, around 91% of them appearing once. As regards this clone: Its antigen is undetermined.

The receptor comes from an adult who received the AZD1222 COVID-19 vaccine. The chain couples TRBV6-5 to TRBJ2-7, with D hard to call. The sample was peripheral blood, taken 28 days after the second AZD1222 dose. The CDR3 sequence is CASSYIDGRYEQYF. The CDR3 DNA sequence: TGTGCCAGCAGTTACATCGACGGACGTTACGAGCAGTACTTC.